A selection of T cell receptor beta chains follows, all from one sample in a study of blood T cell repertoires in COVID-19. The data were produced by immunoSEQ multiplex PCR, yet TCRdb's version contains in-frame clones alone and is incomplete. The sample yields roughly 340,000 clones, around 90% seen once. Sequences were obtained from peripheral blood. These receptors originate from a woman in her 30s with COVID-19, enrolled during active disease. Each CDR3 is given with its conserved first and last residue. The D gene is left open where the match is weak. Size values are once, few and many counts, or a class for expanded clones, and some rows have none.

CDR3 protein,CDR3 DNA,D gene,clone size,V gene,J gene
CATTTVAGGSYNEQFF,TGTGCCACCACCACTGTGGCGGGAGGGAGCTACAATGAGCAGTTCTTC,TRBD2,.,TRBV10-3,TRBJ2-1
CASSQGDRGEANYGYTF,TGTGCCAGCAGCCAGGGGGACAGGGGCGAAGCTAACTATGGCTACACCTTC,TRBD1,.,TRBV4-2,TRBJ1-2
CAWSNGQTFTDTQYF,TGTGCCTGGAGTAATGGACAGACCTTCACAGATACGCAGTATTTT,.,.,TRBV30,TRBJ2-3
CASSQDPGQGQPQHF,TGTGCCAGCAGCCAGGACCCGGGACAGGGACAACCCCAGCATTTT,TRBD1,few,TRBV3-1/TRBV3-2,TRBJ1-5
CASSRFGGGTYEQYF,TGTGCCAGCAGTAGGTTTGGCGGGGGGACGTACGAGCAGTACTTC,TRBD2,.,TRBV27,TRBJ2-7
CASGGQSYNEQFF,TGTGCCAGCGGAGGACAGTCCTACAATGAGCAGTTCTTC,.,.,TRBV6-1,TRBJ2-1
CASSPELIASYNSPLHF,TGTGCCAGTAGCCCCGAACTGATTGCATCCTATAATTCACCCCTCCACTTT,.,.,TRBV19,TRBJ1-6
CSVEGVRGGGGYTF,TGCAGCGTTGAAGGCGTACGCGGGGGGGGTGGCTACACCTTC,.,.,TRBV29-1,TRBJ1-2
CSVGRGWETQYF,TGCAGCGTTGGCAGGGGGTGGGAGACCCAGTACTTC,TRBD1,.,TRBV29-1,TRBJ2-5
CSAQGQGVSYNEQFF,TGCAGCGCCCAGGGACAGGGGGTCTCCTACAATGAGCAGTTCTTC,TRBD1,.,TRBV29-1,TRBJ2-1
CASSVGSGRKSSYNEQFF,TGTGCCAGCAGCGTAGGTAGCGGGAGGAAGAGCTCCTACAATGAGCAGTTCTTC,TRBD2,.,TRBV9,TRBJ2-1
CASRETGGAGNTIYF,TGTGCCAGCAGAGAGACAGGGGGAGCTGGAAACACCATATATTTT,TRBD1,.,TRBV6-5,TRBJ1-3
CASSQEALYRDRGVSTEAFF,TGCGCCAGCAGCCAAGAGGCTCTTTACCGGGACAGGGGCGTTTCCACTGAAGCTTTCTTT,TRBD1,.,TRBV4-1,TRBJ1-1
CASSLWRGRQETQYF,TGTGCCAGCAGCTTATGGCGGGGTCGACAAGAGACCCAGTACTTC,.,.,TRBV7-2,TRBJ2-5
CASSPVAGRDEQFF,TGTGCCAGCTCACCTGTAGCGGGAAGGGATGAGCAGTTCTTC,TRBD2,.,TRBV18,TRBJ2-1
CASSKPGRNEQFF,TGTGCCAGTAGTAAACCGGGAAGGAATGAGCAGTTCTTC,.,.,TRBV19,TRBJ2-1
CASSARLGSYNGQFF,TGTGCCAGCAGCGCCCGACTAGGCTCCTACAATGGGCAGTTCTTC,.,.,TRBV7-9,TRBJ2-1
CASSLVGGGSVGNEQFF,TGTGCCAGCAGCTTAGTAGGCGGCGGGAGTGTAGGGAATGAGCAGTTCTTC,TRBD2,.,TRBV7-6,TRBJ2-1
CASSPQEEETQYF,TGTGCCAGCAGTCCGCAAGAGGAGGAGACCCAGTACTTC,.,.,TRBV12-3/TRBV12-4,TRBJ2-5
CASSLNDRGSPLHF,TGTGCCAGCAGCTTGAATGACAGGGGTTCACCCCTCCACTTT,TRBD1,.,TRBV5-6,TRBJ1-6
CASSQPGQGNTGELFF,TGTGCCAGCAGCCAACCGGGACAGGGGAACACCGGGGAGCTGTTTTTT,TRBD1,few,TRBV9,TRBJ2-2
CASSLGGSGDFTDTQYF,TGTGCCAGCAGCTTGGGAGGCAGCGGGGACTTCACAGATACGCAGTATTTT,TRBD2,.,TRBV5-6,TRBJ2-3
CSVEVMAANTGELFF,TGCAGCGTTGAAGTTATGGCTGCGAACACCGGGGAGCTGTTTTTT,.,once,TRBV29-1,TRBJ2-2
CASSSLSRGYSTNEKLFF,TGTGCCAGCAGTTCTCTCTCAAGGGGGTATTCAACTAATGAAAAACTGTTTTTT,.,.,TRBV28,TRBJ1-4
CASSSIAAGVGEKLFF,TGTGCCAGCAGCTCCATAGCCGCAGGGGTCGGTGAAAAACTGTTTTTT,.,.,TRBV5-5,TRBJ1-4
CASSFGSLDPKETQYF,TGTGCCAGCAGCTTTGGATCGCTAGACCCTAAAGAGACCCAGTACTTC,.,.,TRBV5-4,TRBJ2-5
CASSQEERGGNTIYF,TGCGCCAGCAGCCAAGAGGAAAGGGGTGGAAACACCATATATTTT,.,.,TRBV4-3,TRBJ1-3
CASSPPDRVYNEQFF,TGTGCCAGCAGCCCGCCAGACAGGGTCTACAATGAGCAGTTCTTC,TRBD1,.,TRBV5-8,TRBJ2-1
CASSRQKRTGSISYEQYF,TGTGCCAGCAGCCGCCAAAAACGGACGGGGAGTATCTCCTACGAGCAGTACTTC,.,.,TRBV11-2,TRBJ2-7
CASSLGPFDRDHQPQHF,TGTGCCAGCAGTTTAGGCCCCTTTGACAGGGATCATCAGCCCCAGCATTTT,TRBD1,.,TRBV28,TRBJ1-5
CASSPLDRAPEAFF,TGTGCCAGCAGCCCATTGGACAGAGCACCTGAAGCTTTCTTT,.,.,TRBV7-2,TRBJ1-1
CASSELAGADTQYF,TGTGCCAGCAGCGAGCTAGCTGGGGCAGATACGCAGTATTTT,.,.,TRBV9,TRBJ2-3
CASSHRDRDSQPQHF,TGTGCCAGCAGTCACCGGGACAGGGACAGTCAGCCCCAGCATTTT,TRBD1,.,TRBV5-5,TRBJ1-5
CASRRGPTYNSPLHF,TGTGCCAGCCGAAGGGGCCCCACCTATAATTCACCCCTCCACTTT,.,.,TRBV6-5,TRBJ1-6
CSVSGQGPYGYTF,TGCAGCGTTTCGGGACAGGGGCCTTATGGCTACACCTTC,TRBD1,once,TRBV29-1,TRBJ1-2
CASSLLVPRARGNTIYF,TGTGCCAGCAGTTTGTTAGTACCCAGGGCGCGTGGAAACACCATATATTTT,.,.,TRBV28,TRBJ1-3
CASVQGEETQYF,TGTGCCAGCGTACAGGGGGAAGAGACCCAGTACTTC,TRBD1,.,TRBV18,TRBJ2-5